This section outlines one T cell receptor beta chain sequence together with its context. The sample belongs to a study of blood T cells in healthy people across ages. This CDR3 has 15 amino acids. V lost 0 bases and J lost 5, with 13 bases in between. CDR1 is MNHEY and CDR2 is SMNVEV in the germline V gene (reference sequence). Through a sample-barcoded 5' primer and a J-beta primer mix, a second PCR was run for roughly 7 to 11 cycles. TCRdb recomputed calls from the 5' RACE reads with MiXCR, one row per CDR3 protein. The sample shows about 900,000 distinct CDR3 sequences, less than 80% of them seen only once.

The chain is built from TRBV27 and TRBJ1-2, with D perhaps TRBD1 (5 bases). The specimen sequenced was blood. This TCR was recovered from a man aged 30 to 39 in good health. The chain's CDR3 is CASSLSERGPYGYTF. The DNA for the CDR3 is TGTGCCAGCAGTTTATCGGAAAGGGGCCCTTATGGCTACACCTTC.